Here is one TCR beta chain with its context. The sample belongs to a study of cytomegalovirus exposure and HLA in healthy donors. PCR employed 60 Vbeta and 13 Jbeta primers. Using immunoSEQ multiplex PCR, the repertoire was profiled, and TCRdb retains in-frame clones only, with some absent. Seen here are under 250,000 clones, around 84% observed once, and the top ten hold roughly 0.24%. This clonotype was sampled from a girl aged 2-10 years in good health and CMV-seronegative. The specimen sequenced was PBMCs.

The CDR3 loop is CASSLETGWNQPQHF. The DNA for the CDR3 is TGTGCCAGCAGCTTAGAGACAGGGTGGAATCAGCCCCAGCATTTT. This rearrangement joins TRBV7-6 to TRBJ1-5, with 7 bases identical to TRBD1. Per germline, CDR1 SGHVS and CDR2 FNYEAQ. Trimming removed 1 base from V and 4 bases from J; junction bases left unmatched: 4. This CDR3 comprises 15 residues.